This TCR beta chain was identified during a study of cytomegalovirus exposure and HLA in healthy donors. The primer mix had 60 Vbeta and 13 Jbeta primers. The protocol was immunoSEQ multiplex PCR, while the TCRdb copy is restricted to in-frame clones and leaves out a portion. The table lists around 100,000 clones, roughly 80% of them singletons, with approximately 4.3% in the top ten. V lost 0 bases and J lost 4; bases outside the gene matches: 5. This CDR3 is built from 18 residues. CDR1 is SEHNR and CDR2 is FQNEAQ in the germline V gene (reference sequence). This receptor was identified in a middle-aged man in good health and CMV-seropositive. The sample comprised PBMCs. The chain joins TRBV7-9 to TRBJ2-5; TRBD2 aligns across 16 bases. CDR3 sequence reads: CASSLAGTSGRAGETQYF. The CDR3 DNA reads as TGTGCCAGCAGCTTAGCCGGGACTAGCGGGAGGGCCGGAGAGACCCAGTACTTC.